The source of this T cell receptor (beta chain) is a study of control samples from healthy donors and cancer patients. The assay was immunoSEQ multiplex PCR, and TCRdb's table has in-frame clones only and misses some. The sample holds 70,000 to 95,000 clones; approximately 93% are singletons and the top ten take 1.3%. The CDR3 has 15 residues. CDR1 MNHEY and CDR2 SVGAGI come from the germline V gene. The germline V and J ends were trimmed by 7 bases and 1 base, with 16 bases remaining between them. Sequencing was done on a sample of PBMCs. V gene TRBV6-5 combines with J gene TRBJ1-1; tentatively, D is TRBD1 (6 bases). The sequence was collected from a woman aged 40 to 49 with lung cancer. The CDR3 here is CASIPWTAKNTEAFF. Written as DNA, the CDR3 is TGTGCCAGCATCCCCTGGACAGCAAAGAACACTGAAGCTTTCTTT.